This T cell receptor beta chain was sequenced in a study of blood T cell repertoires in COVID-19. As for the study in general: COVID-19 samples, acute and convalescent, were from the United States, Italy and Spain. In each case, the material was cDNA or gDNA derived from T cells, B-cell-depleted T cells, or PBMCs.

This CDR3 is built from 14 residues. CDR1 MNHEY and CDR2 SVGEGT come from the germline V gene. V was trimmed by 2 bases and J by 1 base, leaving 7 bases between them. While infection was still active, Seattle patients were enrolled and then followed longitudinally. Methods used by the authors: The assay estimated nucleated cells by amplifying reference gene primers. TCRdb keeps only in-frame clones here, not all; method: immunoSEQ multiplex PCR. V and J calls and clone size are copied from that table; D and trimming were computed from the DNA. The data show 75,000 to 90,000 clones, around four fifths seen once.

This rearrangement joins TRBV6-2 or TRBV6-3 to TRBJ2-3, with no clear D. This receptor was identified in a man aged 55 to 70 with COVID-19, enrolled during active disease. The sequenced material came from peripheral blood. The CDR3 protein is CASSYGEGTDTQYF. The CDR3 coding sequence is TGTGCCAGCAGTTACGGCGAGGGCACAGATACGCAGTATTTT.